This T cell receptor beta chain was recovered during a study of blood T cell repertoires in COVID-19. The CDR3 is made up of 14 amino acids. In germline, CDR1 is MDHEN, CDR2 SYDVKM. V lost 5 bases and J 6 bases, leaving 14 bases between the germline ends. The assay was immunoSEQ multiplex PCR, and TCRdb's table has in-frame clones only and misses some. The sample consists of some 220,000 clones, approximately 85% of them appearing once. Sequencing was done on a sample of peripheral blood. The chain combines TRBV28 with TRBJ1-5; weak D call: TRBD1 (6 bases). The origin of this receptor is a man in his fifties or sixties with acute or convalescent COVID-19. The CDR3 DNA reads as TGTGCCAGCAGTGTGACAGGTCAGAGTCAGCCCCAGCATTTT. Amino acids: CASSVTGQSQPQHF.